The clone carrying this TCR beta chain was seen a handful of times. Its antigen remains unidentified. Using constant-segment primers, 5'RACE produced TCR alpha and TCR beta cDNA libraries carrying sample barcodes and UMIs. TCRdb processed the 5' RACE reads anew with MiXCR; each CDR3 protein has one entry. The sample yields a few hundred thousand distinct CDR3 sequences, 20% to 25% seen once. Trimming shortened V by 1 base and J by 10 bases, and 13 bases separated the two germline ends. The length of the CDR3 is 13 residues. Per the germline V gene, CDR1 is MGHDK and CDR2 is SYGVNS. This specimen comes from a study of T-cell memory formation after mild COVID-19. Overall study results and limits: A second wave expanding day 15 to 37 was CD4+-biased; contracting clones were balanced. Most CD4+ clones that shrank were in CM and EM, while CD8+ ones turned up in EMRA. Among clones peaking at day 37 in the second wave, SARS-CoV-2 specificity remained unconfirmed.

Sequencing input: PBMCs or a T cell subset sorted from them (not recorded which). The J gene is TRBJ2-5, the V gene TRBV25-1, with D perhaps TRBD2 (6 bases). This TCR came from an adult woman who had mild COVID-19 (a few samples of this study predate the infection). Cell type and time point are not known. The CDR3 DNA is TGTGCCAGCAGTGAATCTGACTTGGGGGGCCAGTACTTC. Translating it yields CASSESDLGGQYF.